Below are 2 T cell receptor beta chains sequenced from a single sample in a study of T cells in Graves' hyperthyroidism and ophthalmopathy. The source material, RNA transcripts, was used to amplify TCR beta CDR3 regions. In the first-round RT-PCR of the TCR CDR3, the HTBI primer set was used. MiXCR, run by TCRdb on the multiplex PCR reads, gives a single entry per CDR3 protein. In the table there are under 300,000 distinct CDR3 sequences, roughly 15% of which are singletons. Sequencing was done on a sample of blood. These receptors originate from a woman aged 25 to 45 with Graves' hyperthyroidism that later progressed to Graves' ophthalmopathy.

This clonotype was detected many times. In DNA form, the CDR3 reads TGTGCCAGCAGTCCGTTGACAGGGTGGACCATGATGAACACTGAAGCTTTCTTT. Amino acid sequence: CASSPLTGWTMMNTEAFF. The V call is TRBV28, the J call TRBJ1-1, with TRBD1 identical over 7 bases. There are 18 residues in the CDR3. Germline CDR1 MDHEN, CDR2 SYDVKM. The ends lost 5 bases at V and 0 bases at J; junction bases unmatched: 15.

V is TRBV7-9 and J is TRBJ2-2; either TRBD1 or TRBD2 may fit D (5 bases each). Germline CDR1 and CDR2: SEHNR and FQNEAQ (reference sequence). V lost 5 bases, J lost 0 bases, and 19 bases lay in between. This CDR3 contains 18 residues. This CDR3 reads CASSPIAGTTTNTGELFF. CDR3 DNA: TGTGCCAGCAGCCCAATAGCCGGGACCACCACGAACACCGGGGAGCTGTTTTTT.